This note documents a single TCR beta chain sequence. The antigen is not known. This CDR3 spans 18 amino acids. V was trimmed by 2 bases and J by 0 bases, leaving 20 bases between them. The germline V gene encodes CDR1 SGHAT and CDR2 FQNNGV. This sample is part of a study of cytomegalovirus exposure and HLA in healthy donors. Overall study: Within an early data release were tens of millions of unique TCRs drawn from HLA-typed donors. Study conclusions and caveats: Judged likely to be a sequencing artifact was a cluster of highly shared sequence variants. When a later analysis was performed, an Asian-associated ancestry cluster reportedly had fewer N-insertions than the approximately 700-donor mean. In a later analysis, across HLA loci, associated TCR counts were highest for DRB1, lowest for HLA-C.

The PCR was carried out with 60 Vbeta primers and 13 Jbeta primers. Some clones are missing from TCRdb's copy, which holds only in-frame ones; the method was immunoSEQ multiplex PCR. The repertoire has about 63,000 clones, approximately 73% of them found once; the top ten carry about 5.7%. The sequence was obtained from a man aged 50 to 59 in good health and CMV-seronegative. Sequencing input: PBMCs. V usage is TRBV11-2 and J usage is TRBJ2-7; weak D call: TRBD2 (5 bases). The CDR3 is CASSLRARQARGSYEQYF. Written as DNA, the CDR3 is TGTGCCAGCAGCTTAAGGGCGCGGCAGGCACGGGGCTCCTACGAGCAGTACTTC.